Below, 2 T cell receptor beta chains from the same sample are listed, as sequenced in a study of blood T cell repertoires in COVID-19. Clones were read by immunoSEQ multiplex PCR, and TCRdb kept only the in-frame ones, dropping some. Altogether 250,000 to 350,000 clones are present, approximately 85% being singletons, with the ten largest covering around 1.5%. What was sequenced was peripheral blood. These receptors all stem from a woman aged 50 to 60 with acute or convalescent COVID-19.

The V and J genes are TRBV20-1 and TRBJ1-5; D remains ambiguous. There are 13 residues in the CDR3. Germline loops: CDR1 DFQATT, CDR2 SNEGSKA (reference sequence). Trimming pared 3 bases from V and 4 bases from J, leaving 10 bases between. The CDR3, as DNA: TGCAGTGCTAGTGAAAGCGGGAATCAGCCCCAGCATTTT. Translation gives CSASESGNQPQHF.

The chain joins TRBV28 to TRBJ2-2; 10 nucleotides line up with TRBD1. Germline CDR1 and CDR2: MDHEN and SYDVKM. V shed 6 bases and J 7 bases; nucleotides not matched to a gene: 5. The CDR3 extends over 14 amino acids. The chain's CDR3 is CASSPTGGGGELFF. The CDR3 DNA sequence: TGTGCCAGCAGCCCGACAGGGGGCGGCGGGGAGCTGTTTTTT.